The 19 T cell receptor beta chains below were found in one sample sequenced in a study of T cell responses to AZD1222 COVID-19 vaccine. Some clones are missing from TCRdb's copy, which holds only in-frame ones; the method was immunoSEQ multiplex PCR. Of about 100,000 clones listed, roughly 85% are singletons. The sample in question was peripheral blood, obtained on day 0 of AZD1222 vaccination. Every receptor here comes from an adult in good health.

This clone has a handful of counts. The chain has TRBV11-1 and TRBJ1-1; 10 positions match TRBD1. The CDR3 runs to 14 residues. J was trimmed by 4 bases and V by 7 bases; bases with no gene match: 6. The germline CDR1 and CDR2 sequences are SGHAT and FQDESV (reference sequence). The CDR3 nucleotides read TGTGCCAGCACCTGGGACAGGGGAGCCACTGAAGCTTTCTTT. Protein: CASTWDRGATEAFF.

The CDR3 reads CASSQSRDQPQHF. The CDR3 bases are TGTGCCAGCAGCCAATCAAGGGATCAGCCCCAGCATTTT. The chain is built from TRBV16 and TRBJ1-5, with unresolved D. Trimming cost V 0 bases and J 5 bases, with 5 bases left between them. The germline V gene has CDR1 KGHSY and CDR2 FQNENV. The CDR3 runs to 13 residues.

The rearrangement links TRBV6-6 to TRBJ2-7, with D unresolved. This CDR3 comprises 11 residues. Germline CDR1 and CDR2: MNHNY and SVGAGI (reference sequence). The V end lost 6 bases, the J end lost 5 bases, and 8 bases lay between the germline ends. The CDR3 DNA reads as TGTGCCAGCAGAGACGTAAACGAGCAGTACTTC. Residues: CASRDVNEQYF.

As DNA, the CDR3 is TGCGCCAGCAGCCGATCTAGCGGGGACACCGGGGAGCTGTTTTTT. This translates into CASSRSSGDTGELFF. V is TRBV4-1 and J is TRBJ2-2, with 9 bases that match TRBD2. This CDR3 contains 15 residues. Germline CDR1 is MGHRA and CDR2 is YSYEKL. V shed 4 bases and J 3 bases; nucleotides not matched to a gene: 3.

This chain uses TRBV2 with TRBJ2-3, with TRBD2 matching 11 bases. Trimming at V came to 3 bases and at J to 6 bases, leaving 5 bases not matched to a gene. The CDR3 consists of 15 residues. The germline V gene has CDR1 SNHLY and CDR2 FYNNEI. The CDR3 DNA is TGTGCCAGCAGTGAGCAGGGACTAGCGGACGATACGCAGTATTTT. This gives the protein CASSEQGLADDTQYF.

CDR3 DNA: TGTGCCAGCTCACCCACGGACACGAGGAACGAGCAGTACTTC. Translated: CASSPTDTRNEQYF. The V call is TRBV18, the J call TRBJ2-7, with D perhaps matching TRBD1 (5 bases). Germline V CDR1 and CDR2: KGHSH, LQKENI. V lost 3 bases and J lost 5, with 14 bases in between. CDR3 length equals 14 residues.

The rearrangement uses TRBV18 and TRBJ2-7; 7 bases line up with TRBD1. The V segment lost 3 bases and the J segment 0 bases; nucleotides outside the gene matches: 2. Germline V gene lookup returns CDR1 KGHSH and CDR2 LQKENI. CDR3 size: 14 residues. CDR3 region: CASSPDRSSYEQYF. In DNA form, the CDR3 reads TGTGCCAGCTCACCGGACAGGAGCTCCTACGAGCAGTACTTC. Drawing the rest from reference TRBV18 and TRBJ2-7, the complete variable domain is NAGVMQNPRHLVRRRGQEARLRCSPMKGHSHVYWYRQLPEEGLKFMVYLQKENIIDESGMPKERFSAEFPKEGPSILRIQQVVRGDSAAYFCASSPDRSSYEQYFGPGTRLTVT.

The CDR3 is CASSLGWAGMNTEAFF. The CDR3 DNA reads TGTGCCAGCAGCTTAGGATGGGCAGGGATGAACACTGAAGCTTTCTTT. This rearrangement joins TRBV11-1 to TRBJ1-1, with D possibly TRBD1 on 5 matching bases. The germline CDR1 and CDR2 sequences are SGHAT and FQDESV (reference sequence). Trimming removed 1 base at V and 0 bases at J, with 12 bases between. This CDR3 has 16 residues.

This clone was observed a few times. Here the CDR3 DNA reads TGTGCCAGCAGCCAAGATTACGATAGCAGAGCAGATACGCAGTATTTT. Residues: CASSQDYDSRADTQYF. This rearrangement joins TRBV4-2 to TRBJ2-3; D is ambiguous. This CDR3 comprises 16 residues. The V end lost 0 bases, the J end lost 4 bases, and 14 bases lay between the germline ends. Germline V gene lookup returns CDR1 LGHNA and CDR2 YNFKEQ.

CDR3 sequence (DNA): TGTGCCATCAGTGACTCGGGTCGAGGGGGCCCAGATACGCAGTATTTT. Amino acid sequence: CAISDSGRGGPDTQYF. The chain links TRBV10-3 to TRBJ2-3, with 7 bases fitting TRBD1. V was clipped by 3 bases and J by 4 bases; unmatched bases: 10. Germline values: CDR1 ENHRY, CDR2 SYGVKD. CDR3 length: 16 residues.

In this sample, this clone turned up once. The chain uses TRBV6-6 and TRBJ1-2; TRBD1 might be the D (5 bases). V was clipped by 5 bases and J by 7 bases, with 11 bases between them. Looked up from germline, CDR1 is MNHNY and CDR2 is SVGAGI (reference sequence). This CDR3 has 12 residues. The CDR3 sequence is CASSHRGGGYTF. The CDR3 nucleotides are TGTGCCAGCAGTCATAGGGGCGGTGGCTACACCTTC.

The chain uses TRBV13 and TRBJ2-7; possibly TRBD1 for D (7 bases). The V gene lost 1 base and the J gene lost 1 base, with 14 bases spanning the gap. CDR1 and CDR2 from the germline V gene are PRHDT and FYEKMQ (reference sequence). There are 16 residues in the CDR3. The CDR3 is CASSLVSAGGSYEQYF. In nucleotides, the CDR3 is TGTGCCAGCAGCTTAGTGTCGGCAGGGGGGTCCTACGAGCAGTACTTC.

V usage is TRBV7-6 and J usage is TRBJ2-1; weak D call: TRBD2 (5 bases). Germline V gene lookup returns CDR1 SGHVS and CDR2 FNYEAQ. The CDR3 runs to 16 residues. V was cut by 1 base and J by 0 bases, with 10 bases left in between. CDR3: CASSLGLASSYNEQFF. CDR3 bases: TGTGCCAGCAGCTTAGGGCTAGCCAGCTCCTACAATGAGCAGTTCTTC.

The CDR3 protein is CAWSVRLADETQYF. The CDR3 region has the DNA TGTGCCTGGAGTGTAAGGTTAGCGGATGAGACCCAGTACTTC. This chain joins TRBV30 and TRBJ2-5; the D gene is possibly TRBD2 (6 bases). The CDR3 is made up of 14 amino acids. The V gene's germline CDR1 is GTSNPN and CDR2 SVGIG (reference sequence). V shed 0 bases and J shed 5 bases, with 13 bases lying between them. The whole variable domain, remainder taken from reference TRBV30 and TRBJ2-5, is SQTIHQWPATLVQPVGSPLSLECTVEGTSNPNLYWYRQAAGRGLQLLFYSVGIGQISSEVPQNLSASRPQDRQFILSSKKLLLSDSGFYLCAWSVRLADETQYFGPGTRLLVL.

The CDR3 DNA sequence: TGTGCCAGCAGGGCGGAGAATGACCAGCCCCAGCATTTT. Translation: CASRAENDQPQHF. The rearrangement links TRBV6-5 to TRBJ1-5; D unresolved. The CDR3 extends over 13 amino acids. V was clipped by 6 bases and J by 7 bases, with 13 bases between them. Germline assignment: CDR1 MNHEY and CDR2 SVGAGI.

The chain is built from TRBV4-1 and TRBJ2-2; D not resolved. With 1 base removed from V and 5 bases from J, the gap between germline ends came to 5 bases. CDR3 length equals 13 residues. Germline V gene sequence: CDR1 MGHRA, CDR2 YSYEKL. The CDR3 coding sequence is TGCGCCAGCAGCCAAGCAATAACCGGGGAGCTGTTTTTT. Protein: CASSQAITGELFF.

This clone has just one count. The chain has TRBV4-2 and TRBJ2-1; 9 bases match TRBD1. Looked up from germline, CDR1 is LGHNA and CDR2 is YNFKEQ. The CDR3 is 15 amino acids. V gave up 0 bases and J gave up 9 bases; unmatched junction bases: 6. CDR3 sequence: CASSQDGTGFSEQFF. As DNA, the CDR3 is TGTGCCAGCAGCCAAGACGGGACAGGGTTTAGTGAGCAGTTCTTC.

This clone was seen more than once but under ten times. The chain links TRBV11-1 to TRBJ1-1; D gene ambiguous. V lost 0 bases and J lost 5, with 7 bases in between. The CDR3 sequence is 13 residues long. CDR1 and CDR2 (germline): SGHAT, FQDESV (reference sequence). The CDR3 loop is CASSLAVGTEAFF. CDR3 in DNA: TGTGCCAGCAGCTTAGCGGTGGGGACTGAAGCTTTCTTT.

The rearrangement uses TRBV10-3 and TRBJ2-7; no reliable D call. CDR1 ENHRY and CDR2 SYGVKD come from the germline V gene. The length of the CDR3 is 12 residues. V was shortened by 0 bases and J by 5 bases, with 5 bases between the two germline ends. Written as DNA, the CDR3 is TGTGCCATCAGTGAGTCTGCTGACGAGCAGTACTTC. Amino acid sequence: CAISESADEQYF.